This T cell receptor beta chain was obtained from a study of T cell responses to AZD1222 COVID-19 vaccine. Germline values: CDR1 SGHVS, CDR2 FNYEAQ. CDR3 size: 16 residues. V dropped 3 bases and J dropped 1; count of bases not matched to a gene: 7. Assay used: immunoSEQ multiplex PCR; TCRdb lists only in-frame clones, some missing. Here the sample spans some 140,000 clones, 75% to 85% being singletons. Study-wide points: The donors showed a predominance of white British ancestry and of females, with possible underestimation of clonal diversity. A reported finding is that nearly half of spike-specific TCRs target unmutated variant regions. Dominant CD4 TCR responses targeted spike regions 160-218 and 743-854.

Points on this clone: Its antigen is currently unknown.

The chain has TRBV7-6 and TRBJ2-7; 9 bases line up with TRBD2. This specimen was peripheral blood, taken 28 days after the second dose of the MenACWY control vaccine. This TCR was recovered from an adult who received the MenACWY meningococcal vaccine as a control. This CDR3 is CASSFDGLAGSYEQYF. The CDR3 DNA sequence: TGTGCCAGCAGCTTCGACGGTCTAGCGGGGTCCTACGAGCAGTACTTC. The full variable domain, completed using reference TRBV7-6 and TRBJ2-7, is GAGVSQSPRYKVTKRGQDVALRCDPISGHVSLYWYRQALGQGPEFLTYFNYEAQQDKSGLPNDRFSAERPEGSISTLTIQRTEQRDSAMYRCASSFDGLAGSYEQYFGPGTRLTVT.